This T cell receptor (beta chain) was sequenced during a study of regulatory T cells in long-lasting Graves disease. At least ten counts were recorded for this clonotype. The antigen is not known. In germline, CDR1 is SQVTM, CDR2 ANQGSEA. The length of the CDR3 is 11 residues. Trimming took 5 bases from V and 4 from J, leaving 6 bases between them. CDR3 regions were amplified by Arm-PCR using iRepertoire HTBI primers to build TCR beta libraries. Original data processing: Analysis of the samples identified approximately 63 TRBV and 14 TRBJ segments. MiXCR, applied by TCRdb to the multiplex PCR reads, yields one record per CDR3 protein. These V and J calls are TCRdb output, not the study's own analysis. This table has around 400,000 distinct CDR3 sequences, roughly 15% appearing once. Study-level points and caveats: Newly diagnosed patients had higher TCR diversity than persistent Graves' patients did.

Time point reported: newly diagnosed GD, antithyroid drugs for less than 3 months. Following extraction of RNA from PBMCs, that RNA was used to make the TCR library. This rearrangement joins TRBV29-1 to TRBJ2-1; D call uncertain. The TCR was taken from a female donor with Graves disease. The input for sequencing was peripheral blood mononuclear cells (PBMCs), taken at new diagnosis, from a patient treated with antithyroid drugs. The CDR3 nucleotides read TGCAGCGTTTCGATGTACAATGAGCAGTTCTTC. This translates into CSVSMYNEQFF.